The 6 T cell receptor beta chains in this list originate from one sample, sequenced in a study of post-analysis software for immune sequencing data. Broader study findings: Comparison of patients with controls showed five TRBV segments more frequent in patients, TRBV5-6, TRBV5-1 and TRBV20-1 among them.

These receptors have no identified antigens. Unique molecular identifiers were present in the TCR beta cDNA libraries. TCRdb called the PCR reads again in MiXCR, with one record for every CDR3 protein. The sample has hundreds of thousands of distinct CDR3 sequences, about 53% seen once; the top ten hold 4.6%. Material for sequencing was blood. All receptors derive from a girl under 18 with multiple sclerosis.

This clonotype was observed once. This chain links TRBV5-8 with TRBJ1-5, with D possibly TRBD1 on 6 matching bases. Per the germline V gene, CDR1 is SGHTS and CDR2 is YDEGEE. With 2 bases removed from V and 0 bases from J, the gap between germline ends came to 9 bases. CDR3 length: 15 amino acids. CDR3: CASSFRGYSNQPQHF. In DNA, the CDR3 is TGTGCCAGCAGCTTCAGGGGTTATAGCAATCAGCCCCAGCATTTT.

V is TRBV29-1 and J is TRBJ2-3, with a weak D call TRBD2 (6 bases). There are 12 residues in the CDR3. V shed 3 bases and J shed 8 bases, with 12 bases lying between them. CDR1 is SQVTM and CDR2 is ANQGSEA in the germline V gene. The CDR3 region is CSVDPPEGTQYF. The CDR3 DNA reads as TGCAGCGTTGATCCCCCGGAGGGTACGCAGTATTTT.

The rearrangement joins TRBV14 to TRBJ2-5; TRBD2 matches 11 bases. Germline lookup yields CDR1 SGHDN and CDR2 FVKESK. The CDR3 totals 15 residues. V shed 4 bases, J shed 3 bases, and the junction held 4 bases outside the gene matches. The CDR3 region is CASSRGTSGKETQYF. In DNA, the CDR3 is TGTGCCAGCAGCCGAGGGACTAGCGGAAAAGAGACCCAGTACTTC.

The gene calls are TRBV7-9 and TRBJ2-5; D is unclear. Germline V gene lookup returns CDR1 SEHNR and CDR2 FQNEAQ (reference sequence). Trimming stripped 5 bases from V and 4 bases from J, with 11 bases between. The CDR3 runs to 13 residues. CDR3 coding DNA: TGTGCCAGCAGCCACCCCAACGGAGAGACCCAGTACTTC. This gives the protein CASSHPNGETQYF. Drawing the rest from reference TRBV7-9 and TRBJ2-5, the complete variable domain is DTGVSQNPRHKITKRGQNVTFRCDPISEHNRLYWYRQTLGQGPEFLTYFQNEAQLEKSRLLSDRFSAERPKGSFSTLEIQRTEQGDSAMYLCASSHPNGETQYFGPGTRLLVL.

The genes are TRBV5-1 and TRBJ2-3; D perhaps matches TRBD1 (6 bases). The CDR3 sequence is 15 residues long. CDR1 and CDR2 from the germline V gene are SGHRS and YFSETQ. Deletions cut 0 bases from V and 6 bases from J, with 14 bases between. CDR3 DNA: TGCGCCAGCAGCTTGGTTGCAGGGGAGCGGGATACGCAGTATTTT. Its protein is CASSLVAGERDTQYF.

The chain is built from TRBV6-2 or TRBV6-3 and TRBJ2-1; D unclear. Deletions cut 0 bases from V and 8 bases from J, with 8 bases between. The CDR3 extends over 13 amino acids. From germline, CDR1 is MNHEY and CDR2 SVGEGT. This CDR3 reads CASSYSQNDEQFF. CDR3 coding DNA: TGTGCCAGCAGTTACTCGCAGAACGATGAGCAGTTCTTC.